The 17 T cell receptor beta chains in this list originate from one sample, sequenced in a study of T cells in tumors after PD-1 blockade. Method: immunoSEQ multiplex PCR; TCRdb's copy keeps in-frame clones and lacks some. The sample gives nearly 25,000 clones, about 82% of which show up once; about 12% is in the top ten. The material was PBMCs, obtained after anti-PD-1 treatment. The receptors here all came from a human donor with basal cell carcinoma.

The chain links TRBV3-1 (or the pseudogene TRBV3-2) to TRBJ1-6; D is undetermined. The ends were cut back, 0 bases at V and 10 bases at J, with 16 bases in the middle. Germline V lookup: CDR1 LGHDT, CDR2 YNNKEL (reference sequence). The CDR3 has 16 residues. The CDR3 DNA follows: TGTGCCAGCAGCCAAGAATACGGACTCATGGGATCACCCCTCCACTTT. As protein: CASSQEYGLMGSPLHF.

DNA for the CDR3: TGTGCCAGCATAAGCAGCGGGGGGGCAGATACGCAGTATTTT. Encoded protein: CASISSGGADTQYF. The V gene is TRBV6-5, the J gene TRBJ2-3, with 10 bases aligning to TRBD2. The germline V gene has CDR1 MNHEY and CDR2 SVGAGI. The length of the CDR3 is 14 residues. V lost 7 bases, J lost 4 bases, and 5 bases stayed unmatched.

The chain uses TRBV30 and TRBJ2-1; no firm D call. The germline CDR1 and CDR2 sequences are GTSNPN and SVGIG (reference sequence). Trimming removed 2 bases at V and 5 bases at J, with 10 bases between. The CDR3 totals 13 residues. Here the CDR3 reads CAWSTAIDNEQFF. The CDR3 bases are TGTGCCTGGAGTACCGCTATTGACAATGAGCAGTTCTTC.

V gene TRBV30 combines with J gene TRBJ2-7; possibly TRBD2 for D (6 bases). With 3 bases removed from V and 2 bases from J, the gap between germline ends came to 14 bases. CDR3 size: 14 residues. Germline CDR1 and CDR2: GTSNPN and SVGIG (reference sequence). Written as DNA, the CDR3 is TGTGCCTGGAGGGGCGGGGCGGGGCCCTACGAGCAGTACTTC. It yields the protein CAWRGGAGPYEQYF.

The V call is TRBV7-3, the J call TRBJ2-3; D call uncertain. The germline CDR1 and CDR2 sequences are SGHTA and FQGTGA. Trimming stripped 1 base from V and 4 bases from J, with 12 bases between. This CDR3 is 15 amino acids long. The CDR3 region has the DNA TGTGCCAGCAGCTTAAACGGAGCGACCCCAGATACGCAGTATTTT. Residues: CASSLNGATPDTQYF. The full variable domain, completed using reference TRBV7-3 and TRBJ2-3, is GAGVSQTPSNKVTEKGKYVELRCDPISGHTALYWYRQSLGQGPEFLIYFQGTGAADDSGLPNDRFFAVRPEGSVSTLKIQRTERGDSAVYLCASSLNGATPDTQYFGPGTRLTVL.

The V call is TRBV29-1, the J call TRBJ1-1, with D maybe TRBD1 (5 bases). V dropped 7 bases and J dropped 5 bases, with 11 bases sitting between them. The length of the CDR3 is 11 residues. Germline-derived CDR1 and CDR2 are SQVTM and ANQGSEA. CDR3 sequence reads: CSARVGTEAFF. CDR3 nucleotide sequence: TGCAGCGCCAGGGTAGGGACTGAAGCTTTCTTT.

The chain employs TRBV19 and TRBJ1-1; a weak D match, TRBD1 (5 bases). The CDR3 totals 15 residues. Trimming removed 1 base at V and 6 bases at J, with 15 bases between. Germline assignment: CDR1 LNHDA and CDR2 SQIVND (reference sequence). CDR3 loop: CASSIGTGPRAEAFF. CDR3 DNA: TGTGCCAGTAGTATAGGAACAGGACCGAGGGCTGAAGCTTTCTTT.

The V call is TRBV5-5, the J call TRBJ2-2, with 11 positions matching TRBD2. The CDR3 sequence is 20 residues long. Losses at the gene ends were 5 bases for V and 0 bases for J; bases not matched to a gene: 15. Germline assignment: CDR1 SGHKS and CDR2 YYEKEE (reference sequence). CDR3 coding DNA: TGTGCCAGCAGAAAGGGTGGGCTAGCGGGGGGCCTAGCGAACACCGGGGAGCTGTTTTTT. As protein: CASRKGGLAGGLANTGELFF.

The CDR3 here is CASSLSPATNEKLFF. CDR3 nucleotide sequence: TGCGCCAGCAGCTTGAGTCCAGCAACTAATGAAAAACTGTTTTTT. The chain carries TRBV5-1 and TRBJ1-4; unclear D gene. CDR3 length equals 15 residues. Germline V lookup: CDR1 SGHRS, CDR2 YFSETQ. With 1 base removed from V and 0 bases from J, the gap between germline ends came to 7 bases. Full variable domain (missing parts from reference TRBV5-1 and TRBJ1-4): KAGVTQTPRYLIKTRGQQVTLSCSPISGHRSVSWYQQTPGQGLQFLFEYFSETQRNKGNFPGRFSGRQFSNSRSEMNVSTLELGDSALYLCASSLSPATNEKLFFGSGTQLSVL.

This clone was found once. The CDR3 reads CASSGGGLGSDTQYF. The CDR3 DNA sequence: TGTGCCAGCAGCGGGGGTGGGTTGGGGTCGGATACGCAGTATTTT. This chain links TRBV9 with TRBJ2-3; D not resolved. Germline assignment: CDR1 SGDLS and CDR2 YYNGEE. V was pared by 3 bases and J by 6 bases, with 17 bases between. The CDR3 covers 15 residues.

V usage is TRBV5-4 and J usage is TRBJ2-1, with 8 bases fitting TRBD1. With V trimmed by 4 bases and J by 8 bases, 8 bases remained unmatched. Germline CDR1 is SGHNT and CDR2 is YYREEE (reference sequence). The CDR3 spans 14 residues. CDR3 DNA sequence: TGTGCCAGCAGCCCCTGGGACAGGAGTTATGAGCAGTTCTTC. This codes for CASSPWDRSYEQFF.

CDR3 coding DNA: TGTGCCAGCAGCCATACCAGCACAGATACGCAGTATTTT. Residues: CASSHTSTDTQYF. V usage is TRBV14 and J usage is TRBJ2-3; D remains ambiguous. The CDR3 contains 13 residues. V shed 3 bases and J shed 0 bases, with 4 bases lying between them. The germline gives CDR1 SGHDN, CDR2 FVKESK.

This chain connects TRBV30 to TRBJ1-1, with D unresolved. V was clipped by 4 bases and J by 4 bases, with 13 bases between them. Germline V lookup: CDR1 GTSNPN, CDR2 SVGIG (reference sequence). There are 13 residues in the CDR3. Written as DNA, the CDR3 is TGTGCCTGGAAGTCCGGGGATGTCACTGAAGCTTTCTTT. Residues: CAWKSGDVTEAFF.

This clone was found once. This chain joins TRBV19 and TRBJ1-1, with 8 bases fitting TRBD1. CDR3 length: 17 amino acids. Trimming removed 1 base from V and 2 bases from J; junction bases left unmatched: 9. Per germline, CDR1 LNHDA and CDR2 SQIVND (reference sequence). The CDR3 bases are TGTGCCAGTAGTATAGCTCAGGGGGCATGGGTTAACACTGAAGCTTTCTTT. This gives the protein CASSIAQGAWVNTEAFF.

J is TRBJ2-7 and V is TRBV10-3; a possible D gene is TRBD2 (6 bases). The V gene's germline CDR1 is ENHRY and CDR2 SYGVKD. Trimming removed 3 bases from V and 5 bases from J, with 17 bases in between. This CDR3 is 15 amino acids long. The CDR3 protein is CAISDRRGNKNEQYF. The CDR3 bases are TGTGCCATCAGTGATAGGAGGGGTAACAAGAACGAGCAGTACTTC.

The gene calls are TRBV12-3 or TRBV12-4 and TRBJ2-5; D gene unclear. CDR3 size: 13 residues. Trimming took 6 bases from V and 3 from J, leaving 11 bases between them. DNA of the CDR3: TGTGCCAGCAGCATTCAGTTGAAAGAGACCCAGTACTTC. This codes for CASSIQLKETQYF.

The gene calls are TRBV5-4 and TRBJ1-4; D is undetermined. Trimming shortened V by 4 bases and J by 8 bases, and 12 bases separated the two germline ends. The CDR3 loop spans 13 amino acids. Germline V gene lookup returns CDR1 SGHNT and CDR2 YYREEE (reference sequence). The CDR3: CASSLHFEEKLFF. The CDR3 nucleotides are TGTGCCAGCAGCCTCCATTTCGAGGAAAAACTGTTTTTT. Full variable domain (rest looked up from reference TRBV5-4 and TRBJ1-4): ETGVTQSPTHLIKTRGQQVTLRCSSQSGHNTVSWYQQALGQGPQFIFQYYREEENGRGNFPPRFSGLQFPNYSSELNVNALELDDSALYLCASSLHFEEKLFFGSGTQLSVL.